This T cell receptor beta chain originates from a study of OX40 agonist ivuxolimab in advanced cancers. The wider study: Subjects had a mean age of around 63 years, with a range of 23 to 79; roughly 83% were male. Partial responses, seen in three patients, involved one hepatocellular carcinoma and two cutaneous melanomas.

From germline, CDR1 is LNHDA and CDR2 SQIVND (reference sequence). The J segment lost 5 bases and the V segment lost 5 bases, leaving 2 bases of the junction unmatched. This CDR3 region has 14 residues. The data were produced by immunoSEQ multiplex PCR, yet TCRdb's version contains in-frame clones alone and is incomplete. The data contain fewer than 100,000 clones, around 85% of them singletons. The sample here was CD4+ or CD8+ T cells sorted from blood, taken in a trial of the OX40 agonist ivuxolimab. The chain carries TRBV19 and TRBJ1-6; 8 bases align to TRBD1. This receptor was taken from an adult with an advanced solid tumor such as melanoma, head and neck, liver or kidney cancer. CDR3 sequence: CASSVQGDNSPLHF. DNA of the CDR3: TGTGCCAGTAGTGTACAGGGGGATAATTCACCCCTCCACTTT.